A single sample is the source of the 13 T cell receptor beta chains below, sequenced in a study of STAT5B mutations in CD4+ large granular lymphocyte leukemia. Sequenced by immunoSEQ multiplex PCR; TCRdb stores in-frame clones only, minus some. The sample holds 30,000 to 40,000 clones, roughly three quarters seen once. The specimen sequenced was CD4+ T cells from blood buffy coats. These receptors came from a human donor in good health.

The chain has TRBV10-3 and TRBJ1-1; 7 positions agree with TRBD1. Unmatched junction bases numbered 6, after V lost 10 bases and J lost 7 bases. CDR3 length: 11 residues. Germline values: CDR1 ENHRY, CDR2 SYGVKD. CDR3 amino acids: CATYRGDEAFF. Written as DNA, the CDR3 is TGTGCCACATACAGGGGTGATGAAGCTTTCTTT.

V and J are TRBV5-1 and TRBJ2-1; 13 bases agree with TRBD2. Germline CDR1 reads SGHRS; CDR2 reads YFSETQ. This CDR3 has 17 amino acids. V lost 2 bases to trimming and J lost 6 bases; unmatched junction nucleotides: 8. This chain's CDR3 is CASSFHITSGGANEQFF. In DNA form, the CDR3 reads TGCGCCAGCAGCTTCCATATTACTAGCGGGGGGGCCAATGAGCAGTTCTTC.

The gene calls are TRBV5-1 and TRBJ2-3, with D maybe TRBD1 (6 bases). V was trimmed by 0 bases and J by 2 bases, leaving 7 bases between them. The CDR3 loop spans 14 amino acids. Germline values: CDR1 SGHRS, CDR2 YFSETQ. CDR3 residues: CASSLGGLTDTQYF. The CDR3 coding sequence is TGCGCCAGCAGCTTGGGGGGGCTCACAGATACGCAGTATTTT.

The CDR3 here is CAWSAMTANYGYTF. CDR3 DNA sequence: TGTGCCTGGAGTGCTATGACGGCGAACTATGGCTACACCTTC. The genes are TRBV30 and TRBJ1-2, with D unresolved. The CDR3 spans 14 residues. Germline V lookup: CDR1 GTSNPN, CDR2 SVGIG (reference sequence). Trimming removed 1 base from V and 2 bases from J, with 11 bases in between. Filled out from reference TRBV30 and TRBJ1-2, the complete variable domain reads SQTIHQWPATLVQPVGSPLSLECTVEGTSNPNLYWYRQAAGRGLQLLFYSVGIGQISSEVPQNLSASRPQDRQFILSSKKLLLSDSGFYLCAWSAMTANYGYTFGSGTRLTVV.

The chain couples TRBV5-1 to TRBJ2-2; the D is unclear. The germline CDR1 and CDR2 sequences are SGHRS and YFSETQ. The germline V and J ends were trimmed by 0 bases and 3 bases, with 3 bases remaining between them. The CDR3 is 13 amino acids. The CDR3 here is CASSLGYTGELFF. CDR3 bases: TGCGCCAGCAGCTTGGGCTACACCGGGGAGCTGTTTTTT.

On this clone itself: An end of the junction differs from the germline gene, which may be a read error. This sequence joins TRBV7-2 and TRBJ1-3; no clear D gene. This CDR3 comprises 13 residues. Germline CDR1 reads SGHTA; CDR2 reads FQGNSA. CDR3 bases: TGTGCCAGCAGCTTAACCTCTCGAAACACCATATATTTT. Its protein product is CASSLTSRNTIYF.

The chain uses TRBV10-3 and TRBJ2-5; TRBD2 matches 8 bases. There are 13 residues in the CDR3. V shed 8 bases, J shed 5 bases, and the junction held 7 bases outside the gene matches. CDR1 is ENHRY and CDR2 is SYGVKD in the germline V gene. This CDR3 reads CAIAAERGETQYF. The CDR3 nucleotides are TGTGCCATCGCGGCTGAGCGGGGGGAGACCCAGTACTTC.

The table lists this clone with a few counts. The V and J genes are TRBV7-2 and TRBJ1-2; 7 nucleotides match TRBD1. The germline CDR1 and CDR2 sequences are SGHTA and FQGNSA. The CDR3 is 13 residues long. V lost 8 bases and J lost 5; bases outside the gene matches: 8. The CDR3 sequence is CASSDRVLYGYTF. CDR3 nucleotides: TGTGCCAGCTCAGACAGGGTACTTTATGGCTACACCTTC.

A single count supports this clone. The chain couples TRBV9 to TRBJ2-3, with 7 bases identical to TRBD2. Germline lookup yields CDR1 SGDLS and CDR2 YYNGEE. The CDR3 contains 14 residues. Trimming cost V 4 bases and J 4 bases; bases outside gene matches: 6. The CDR3 spells CASSPRRGADTQYF. The CDR3 nucleotides read TGTGCCAGCAGCCCCCGCCGGGGGGCAGATACGCAGTATTTT. Based on the CDR3 plus reference TRBV9 and TRBJ2-3, the full variable domain is DSGVTQTPKHLITATGQRVTLRCSPRSGDLSVYWYQQSLDQGLQFLIQYYNGEERAKGNILERFSAQQFPDLHSELNLSSLELGDSALYFCASSPRRGADTQYFGPGTRLTVL.

J is TRBJ1-4 and V is TRBV7-6; D call uncertain. Germline values: CDR1 SGHVS, CDR2 FNYEAQ. The CDR3 runs 17 residues. Trimming cost V 1 base and J 0 bases, with 12 bases left between them. This CDR3 reads CASSLGPWVATNEKLFF. DNA for the CDR3: TGTGCCAGCAGCTTAGGCCCCTGGGTAGCAACTAATGAAAAACTGTTTTTT.

A few counts support this clone. V usage is TRBV6-5 and J usage is TRBJ2-5, with 8 bases identical to TRBD1. The CDR3 runs to 13 residues. Trimming removed 5 bases from V and 10 bases from J; junction bases left unmatched: 9. Germline V lookup: CDR1 MNHEY, CDR2 SVGAGI. The CDR3 region is CASSDRAGGNQYF. CDR3 sequence (DNA): TGTGCCAGCAGTGACCGGGCAGGGGGCAACCAGTACTTC.

This chain joins TRBV10-3 and TRBJ1-1; D is undetermined. Trimming took off 10 bases at V and 4 bases at J, with 19 bases between the two ends. Germline-derived CDR1 and CDR2 are ENHRY and SYGVKD. CDR3 length: 14 amino acids. CDR3 residues: CATGEPRNSTEAFF. The CDR3 DNA follows: TGTGCCACCGGTGAACCCAGAAACTCCACTGAAGCTTTCTTT.

This clone was counted only a few times. The chain employs TRBV2 and TRBJ2-7; a weak D match, TRBD2 (6 bases). Germline CDR1 reads SNHLY; CDR2 reads FYNNEI. Trimming took 11 bases from V and 4 from J, leaving 12 bases between them. This CDR3 has 11 residues. The CDR3 is CAGRRGYEQYF. CDR3 DNA sequence: TGTGCCGGACGACGGGGGTACGAGCAGTACTTC.